Presented here are 27 T cell receptor beta chains from one specimen sequenced in a study of cytomegalovirus exposure and HLA in healthy donors. Researchers ran the PCR with 60 Vbeta and 13 Jbeta primers. The method was immunoSEQ multiplex PCR; TCRdb's version includes in-frame clones alone and lacks a portion of them. The sample records 150,000 to 200,000 clones, about 77% being singletons. The specimen was PBMCs. The receptors come from a woman between 25 and 40 years old in good health and CMV-seropositive.

The rearrangement links TRBV15 to TRBJ2-3; 14 nucleotides align to TRBD2. V lost 5 bases, J lost 1 base, and 5 bases stayed unmatched. This CDR3 contains 17 residues. The germline CDR1 and CDR2 sequences are LNHNV and YYDKDF (reference sequence). The CDR3 protein is CATSWGLAGAGTDTQYF. CDR3 sequence (DNA): TGTGCCACCAGCTGGGGACTAGCGGGAGCGGGCACAGATACGCAGTATTTT.

V is TRBV9 and J is TRBJ2-3, with D possibly TRBD2 on 5 matching bases. CDR1 and CDR2 (germline): SGDLS, YYNGEE. Trimming removed 1 base at V and 0 bases at J, with 9 bases between. The CDR3 is 15 amino acids. This chain's CDR3 is CASSVSGSSTDTQYF. For the CDR3, the DNA is TGTGCCAGCAGCGTAAGCGGCTCTAGCACAGATACGCAGTATTTT.

The sample holds one count of this clone. The rearrangement links TRBV6-4 to TRBJ1-1; D possibly corresponds to TRBD1 (5 bases). There are 15 residues in the CDR3. Germline-derived CDR1 and CDR2 are MRHNA and SNTAGT. The germline V and J ends were trimmed by 5 bases and 5 bases, with 18 bases remaining between them. This chain's CDR3 is CASSYQGWGGTEAFF. DNA of the CDR3: TGTGCCAGCAGTTACCAGGGCTGGGGGGGAACTGAAGCTTTCTTT.

The genes are TRBV10-3 and TRBJ2-6, with D tentatively TRBD2 (6 bases). V lost 8 bases, J lost 0 bases, and 14 bases lay in between. CDR1 and CDR2 (germline): ENHRY, SYGVKD. The CDR3 covers 16 residues. The CDR3: CAIRGGSLSGANVLTF. DNA for the CDR3: TGTGCCATCCGGGGAGGCAGCCTCTCTGGGGCCAACGTCCTGACTTTC.

The rearrangement links TRBV7-3 to TRBJ2-2, with D unresolved. The germline gives CDR1 SGHTA, CDR2 FQGTGA. The length of the CDR3 is 13 residues. V was trimmed by 3 bases and J by 9 bases, leaving 11 bases between them. This CDR3 is CASSFGSSRELFF. In DNA, the CDR3 is TGTGCCAGCAGCTTCGGTTCGAGCCGGGAGCTGTTTTTT.

The chain has TRBV28 and TRBJ1-5; 10 nucleotides line up with TRBD1. CDR1 and CDR2 from the germline V gene are MDHEN and SYDVKM. Trimming removed 6 bases from V and 6 bases from J; junction bases left unmatched: 8. The CDR3 consists of 15 residues. The CDR3 DNA follows: TGTGCCAGCAGCTCGGGACAGGGGACAGTTCAGCCCCAGCATTTT. Protein: CASSSGQGTVQPQHF.

This sequence joins TRBV2 and TRBJ2-7; 12 positions match TRBD2. In germline, CDR1 is SNHLY, CDR2 FYNNEI. Trimming took 5 bases from V and 5 from J; bases not matched to a gene: 7. This CDR3 spans 15 amino acids. The CDR3 DNA reads TGTGCCAGCAGTACTAGCGGGAGGTCCCATAACGAGCAGTACTTC. Its protein product is CASSTSGRSHNEQYF.

The chain links TRBV7-2 to TRBJ1-2; 8 bases line up with TRBD1. This CDR3 contains 14 residues. J gave up 9 bases and V 1 base, and 7 bases lay outside the gene matches. Germline CDR1 SGHTA, CDR2 FQGNSA. The CDR3 here is CASSLEQGAVSYTF. DNA for the CDR3: TGTGCCAGCAGCTTAGAGCAGGGGGCGGTAAGCTACACCTTC.

The chain uses TRBV7-7 and TRBJ2-6; 13 bases map to TRBD2. This CDR3 region has 15 residues. The germline V gene encodes CDR1 SSHAT and CDR2 FNYEAQ (reference sequence). CDR3 in amino acids: CAIGLAGAGANVLTF. Here the CDR3 DNA reads TGTGCGATAGGACTAGCGGGAGCTGGGGCCAACGTCCTGACTTTC.

This clone was seen once. The chain is built from TRBV5-1 and TRBJ2-3; the match to TRBD2 covers 7 bases. V shed 1 base, J shed 4 bases, and the junction held 9 bases outside the gene matches. This CDR3 spans 16 amino acids. Germline V gene data show CDR1 as SGHRS and CDR2 as YFSETQ. The CDR3 reads CASSLQWGGIADTQYF. For the CDR3, the DNA is TGCGCCAGCAGCTTGCAGTGGGGGGGGATCGCAGATACGCAGTATTTT.

The chain uses TRBV4-1 and TRBJ2-2; 8 bases align to TRBD2. CDR1 is MGHRA and CDR2 is YSYEKL in the germline V gene. The CDR3 has 17 amino acids. Losses at the gene ends were 6 bases for V and 3 bases for J; bases not matched to a gene: 12. CDR3 loop: CASSYDPKRGYTGELFF. For the CDR3, the DNA is TGCGCCAGCAGTTACGACCCCAAGCGGGGGTACACCGGGGAGCTGTTTTTT.

V and J are TRBV6-1 and TRBJ2-4; 10 nucleotides match TRBD2. CDR1 MNHNS and CDR2 SASEGT come from the germline V gene. The CDR3 extends over 17 amino acids. The V and J ends lost 2 bases and 6 bases, in that order; junction bases with no gene match: 10. CDR3 region: CASSEPSGRALGNIQYF. As DNA, the CDR3 is TGTGCCAGCAGTGAACCCAGCGGGAGGGCCCTCGGAAACATTCAGTACTTC.

V is TRBV15 and J is TRBJ2-7, with D perhaps matching TRBD1 (5 bases). The CDR3 length is 18 residues. V was trimmed by 1 base and J by 2 bases, leaving 21 bases between them. Germline CDR1 is LNHNV and CDR2 is YYDKDF (reference sequence). This CDR3 reads CATSRAPLMLDSPYEQYF. CDR3 in DNA: TGTGCCACCAGCAGAGCTCCTCTTATGCTCGACAGTCCCTACGAGCAGTACTTC.

The rearrangement links TRBV7-2 to TRBJ1-4; a possible D gene is TRBD1 (5 bases). V lost 1 base to trimming and J lost 10 bases, with 10 bases between them. The germline V gene has CDR1 SGHTA and CDR2 FQGNSA. The length of the CDR3 is 13 residues. The CDR3 reads CASSLEVGGKLFF. The CDR3, as DNA: TGTGCCAGCAGCTTAGAGGTCGGGGGAAAACTGTTTTTT.

The chain recombines TRBV28 with TRBJ2-1; TRBD2 aligns across 13 bases. V lost 6 bases and J lost 8; bases outside the gene matches: 16. Germline-derived CDR1 and CDR2 are MDHEN and SYDVKM. This CDR3 has 18 residues. The CDR3 nucleotides are TGTGCCAGCAGCAAACTAGCGGGAGGGCCAAATAGGTGGTATGAGCAGTTCTTC. Translating gives CASSKLAGGPNRWYEQFF.

The chain combines TRBV6-5 with TRBJ1-1; D remains ambiguous. V gave up 6 bases and J gave up 4 bases, with 6 bases separating them. The CDR3 extends over 11 amino acids. Germline lookup yields CDR1 MNHEY and CDR2 SVGAGI. The CDR3 coding sequence is TGTGCCAGCAGAACAAGCACTGAAGCTTTCTTT. This encodes CASRTSTEAFF.

The chain carries TRBV28 and TRBJ1-1; TRBD1 is a possible D gene (5 bases). Germline loops: CDR1 MDHEN, CDR2 SYDVKM. Trimming pared 10 bases from V and 8 bases from J, leaving 11 bases between. The CDR3 is 10 residues long. Here the CDR3 DNA reads TGTGCCACCCAGGGAAGAGAAGCTTTCTTT. Translated: CATQGREAFF.

This clone has a single count. The chain has TRBV2 and TRBJ2-7; perhaps TRBD1 as D (6 bases). CDR3 length: 15 residues. The V and J ends lost 4 bases and 0 bases respectively, with 13 bases between them. CDR1 and CDR2 (germline): SNHLY, FYNNEI. The DNA of the CDR3 is TGTGCCAGCAGTGCGAGACAGGCGATCTCCTACGAGCAGTACTTC. The encoded protein is CASSARQAISYEQYF.

The rearrangement joins TRBV27 to TRBJ1-5; D is unresolved. The germline gives CDR1 MNHEY, CDR2 SMNVEV (reference sequence). CDR3 length equals 14 residues. V was clipped by 2 bases and J by 6 bases, with 11 bases between them. The CDR3 here is CASSLRGGGQPQHF. DNA of the CDR3: TGTGCCAGCAGTTTAAGAGGAGGAGGTCAGCCCCAGCATTTT.

The chain is built from TRBV4-1 and TRBJ2-7; D remains unclear. Trimming left V 2 bases short and J 3 bases short, with 11 bases between. CDR1 MGHRA and CDR2 YSYEKL come from the germline V gene. There are 14 residues in the CDR3. CDR3 in DNA: TGCGCCAGCAGCCAAATGGAGTTTTTCTACGAGCAGTACTTC. Its protein is CASSQMEFFYEQYF.

The chain combines TRBV5-4 with TRBJ1-2, with 9 bases aligning to TRBD1. The J segment lost 4 bases and the V segment lost 4 bases, leaving 5 bases of the junction unmatched. The V gene's germline CDR1 is SGHNT and CDR2 YYREEE (reference sequence). This CDR3 contains 14 residues. The CDR3 spells CASSTRDRVYGYTF. The CDR3 bases are TGTGCCAGCAGCACCCGGGACAGGGTCTATGGCTACACCTTC. The whole variable domain, remainder taken from reference TRBV5-4 and TRBJ1-2, is ETGVTQSPTHLIKTRGQQVTLRCSSQSGHNTVSWYQQALGQGPQFIFQYYREEENGRGNFPPRFSGLQFPNYSSELNVNALELDDSALYLCASSTRDRVYGYTFGSGTRLTVV.

The chain has TRBV27 and TRBJ2-2; D perhaps matches TRBD1 (6 bases). CDR3 length: 13 amino acids. V was pared by 5 bases and J by 8 bases, with 12 bases between. Looked up from germline, CDR1 is MNHEY and CDR2 is SMNVEV (reference sequence). CDR3 sequence (DNA): TGTGCCAGCAGTCCACAGGGTACTGGGGAGCTGTTTTTT. It codes for CASSPQGTGELFF.

The chain is built from TRBV19 and TRBJ2-3; 9 bases match TRBD2. The ends lost 3 bases at V and 2 bases at J; junction bases unmatched: 6. Germline assignment: CDR1 LNHDA and CDR2 SQIVND (reference sequence). The CDR3 is made up of 16 amino acids. This CDR3 reads CASSILAGSTTDTQYF. In DNA, the CDR3 is TGTGCCAGTAGTATCCTAGCGGGATCGACCACAGATACGCAGTATTTT.

The chain is built from TRBV5-1 and TRBJ2-5, with TRBD2 identical over 11 bases. The CDR3 runs to 15 residues. Unmatched junction bases numbered 6, after V lost 7 bases and J lost 1 base. The germline V gene encodes CDR1 SGHRS and CDR2 YFSETQ. The CDR3 DNA follows: TGCGCCAGCGGACCCCTAGCGGGGGGCCAAGAGACCCAGTACTTC. It codes for CASGPLAGGQETQYF.

J is TRBJ2-1 and V is TRBV5-1; tentative D call: TRBD1 (5 bases). In germline, CDR1 is SGHRS, CDR2 YFSETQ. This CDR3 is built from 16 residues. Trimming took off 5 bases at V and 8 bases at J, with 23 bases between the two ends. This chain's CDR3 is CASRLSRTSSRDEQFF. CDR3 DNA: TGCGCCAGCAGGTTATCCCGGACATCGTCTCGGGATGAGCAGTTCTTC. The whole variable domain, remainder taken from reference TRBV5-1 and TRBJ2-1, is KAGVTQTPRYLIKTRGQQVTLSCSPISGHRSVSWYQQTPGQGLQFLFEYFSETQRNKGNFPGRFSGRQFSNSRSEMNVSTLELGDSALYLCASRLSRTSSRDEQFFGPGTRLTVL.

The chain employs TRBV5-1 and TRBJ2-5; TRBD1 aligns across 7 bases. V lost 3 bases, J lost 2 bases, and 7 bases stayed unmatched. Germline CDR1 reads SGHRS; CDR2 reads YFSETQ. The CDR3 sequence is 15 residues long. The CDR3 bases are TGCGCCAGCAGCTCATCCGGGACAGTACAAGAGACCCAGTACTTC. It codes for CASSSSGTVQETQYF.

V gene TRBV9 combines with J gene TRBJ2-1, with D possibly being TRBD2 (6 bases). Germline lookup yields CDR1 SGDLS and CDR2 YYNGEE. V was cut by 2 bases and J by 5 bases, with 17 bases left in between. This CDR3 comprises 16 residues. The CDR3: CASSVALASADNEQFF. The CDR3 DNA is TGTGCCAGCAGCGTCGCCCTTGCTAGCGCCGACAATGAGCAGTTCTTC.